This T cell receptor (beta chain) derives from a study of blood T cell repertoires in COVID-19 (TCRdb year 2020). Describing the broader study: Samples covering the acute and convalescent phases of COVID-19 were provided by collaborators in the United States, Italy and Spain. Samples came from the ongoing ImmuneRACE study (first 160 participants) plus 1,254 subjects from 6 global collaborators. HLA class I and class II types, where available, came from metadata supplied by the sample provider rather than from assay-based typing. The material from the prospective study consisted of cDNA or gDNA derived from T cells, B-cell-depleted T cells, or PBMCs. The sample metadata nearly always contained a de-identified subject ID, COVID-19 status, age in years and sex. Subjects who had been exposed to COVID-19, were actively infected with it, or had recovered from it provided the deeply sampled blood TCRbeta repertoires that made up the dataset. The repertoires were released in a freely available public database meant as a resource for research on the immune response to SARS-CoV-2.

With regard to this clone: Its antigen is currently not known. No per-base quality is available; no much larger clone lies one base away.

Collaborating institutions collected whole blood in K2EDTA tubes following their own protocols. Collaborator samples were shipped for TCRbeta analysis as frozen whole blood, isolated PBMCs, or DNA extracted from either sample type. What the work shows at the level of the full study, not this receptor alone: Clinical and demographic metadata were provided uncurated, with the amount varying by source and participant.

The immunoSEQ Assay, a bias-controlled multiplex PCR, was used to amplify TCRbeta CDR3 regions from genomic DNA. For the original study's pipeline: The number of nucleated cells in each sample was estimated by amplification of reference gene primers within the assay. To quantify the absolute abundance of each unique TCRbeta CDR3 rearrangement, sequence reads were collapsed and filtered. Productive Simpson clonality was computed per sample as the square root of Simpson's diversity index over productive rearrangements. TCRdb holds this immuneACCESS table with in-frame rearrangements only. Some clones are missing; in checked studies, unresolved V genes explain under half, and the rest has no known cause. V and J calls and clone size are copied from that table; D and trimming were computed from the DNA. Recorded for this sample are about 120,000 clones; less than 90% of them occurred a single time. Together, the top ten hold about 2.1% of the sample.

CDR1 LGHNA and CDR2 YSLEER were looked up in the germline V gene. The CDR3 holds 16 amino acids from the cysteine to the phenylalanine. The kept DNA is CDR3 alone, 48 bases in frame from the first base. V drops 1 base and J drops 1 base, leaving 13 bases in between. Material: peripheral blood. Here the chain combines TRBV4-3 and TRBJ2-5; the D gene is perhaps TRBD2, on 5 matching bases. This clonotype was sampled from a young man with acute or convalescent COVID-19. The CDR3: CASSQAIGSFQETQYF. The nucleotides read TGCGCCAGCAGCCAAGCAATAGGGAGCTTCCAAGAGACCCAGTACTTC.